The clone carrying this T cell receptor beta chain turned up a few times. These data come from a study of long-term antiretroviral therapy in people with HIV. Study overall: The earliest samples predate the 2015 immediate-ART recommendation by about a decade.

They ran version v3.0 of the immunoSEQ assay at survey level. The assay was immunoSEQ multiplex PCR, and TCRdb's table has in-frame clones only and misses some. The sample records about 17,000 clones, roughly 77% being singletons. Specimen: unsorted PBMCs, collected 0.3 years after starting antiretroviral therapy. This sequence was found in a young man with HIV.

The CDR3 is CASSESGGGNTDTQYF. The DNA of the CDR3 is TGTGCCAGCAGTGAATCGGGCGGGGGTAACACAGATACGCAGTATTTT. The genes are TRBV2 and TRBJ2-3, with 7 bases that match TRBD2. V trimming: 2 bases; J trimming: 2 bases; junction bases outside the gene matches: 7. The CDR3 is 16 residues long. CDR1 is SNHLY, CDR2 FYNNEI, per germline.